The 20 T cell receptor beta chains given below trace back to one sample, sequenced in a study of blood T cell repertoires in COVID-19. Sequencing used immunoSEQ multiplex PCR; TCRdb keeps in-frame clones, though not all of them. The sample records some 300,000 clones, around 84% being singletons. The specimen was peripheral blood. The receptors stem from a man in his sixties or seventies with acute or convalescent COVID-19.

Turning to this clone: Other DNA sequences from this sample encode an identical CDR3 as well. V is TRBV2 and J is TRBJ2-3; 9 nucleotides agree with TRBD1. Per the germline V gene, CDR1 is SNHLY and CDR2 is FYNNEI. With V trimmed by 4 bases and J by 1 base, 0 bases remained unmatched. The CDR3 has 14 residues. CDR3 nucleotides: TGTGCCAGCAGTGGGACAGGGGGCACAGATACGCAGTATTTT. The encoded protein is CASSGTGGTDTQYF.

This rearrangement joins TRBV5-1 to TRBJ1-2; 9 positions match TRBD1. The CDR3 consists of 14 residues. Germline assignment: CDR1 SGHRS and CDR2 YFSETQ. With 0 bases clipped from V and 6 bases from J, the junction kept 3 bases outside the gene matches. The CDR3 DNA reads as TGCGCCAGCAGCTTGGAGGGACAGGGAAATGGCTACACCTTC. Amino acid sequence: CASSLEGQGNGYTF.

Regarding this clone: The junction shows a germline mismatch at one end, possibly a read error. The chain is built from TRBV5-1 and TRBJ2-2, with 7 bases aligning to TRBD1. The CDR3 runs 15 residues. From germline, CDR1 is SGHRS and CDR2 YFSETQ. CDR3: CASSPDRENPGELFF. The CDR3 DNA reads as TGCGCCAGCAGCCCCGACAGGGAGAACCCCGGGGAGCTGTTTTTT.

DNA of the CDR3: TGTGCCAGCTCACAGGGGGCTGATGAAAAACTGTTTTTT. This encodes CASSQGADEKLFF. The chain carries TRBV18 and TRBJ1-4; TRBD1 agrees at 7 bases. The V segment lost 4 bases and the J segment 6 bases; nucleotides outside the gene matches: 2. Germline CDR1 reads KGHSH; CDR2 reads LQKENI. CDR3 length: 13 amino acids.

This chain connects TRBV30 to TRBJ1-6; no clear D gene. Trimming cost V 2 bases and J 0 bases, with 5 bases left between them. The CDR3 totals 14 residues. Germline V CDR1 and CDR2: GTSNPN, SVGIG (reference sequence). DNA of the CDR3: TGTGCCTGGAGTCTCCTCTCCTATAATTCACCCCTCCACTTT. This encodes CAWSLLSYNSPLHF.

The V gene is TRBV11-2, the J gene TRBJ2-1; 10 bases are a match to TRBD2. V lost 1 base to trimming and J lost 4 bases; unmatched junction nucleotides: 1. Germline CDR1 is SGHAT and CDR2 is FQNNGV. CDR3 length equals 15 residues. The CDR3 nucleotides are TGTGCCAGCAGCTTAGGGACTAGCGGATACAATGAGCAGTTCTTC. Residues: CASSLGTSGYNEQFF.

As for this clone: One end of the junction varies from germline; a read error may be responsible. CDR3 coding DNA: TGTGCCAGCAGAGAAGACAGGGTCCGCAATCAGCCCCAGCATTTT. It codes for CASREDRVRNQPQHF. This chain uses TRBV2 with TRBJ1-5; 7 bases match TRBD1. The germline gives CDR1 SNHLY, CDR2 FYNNEI. This CDR3 region has 15 residues.

The chain combines TRBV2 with TRBJ1-2; D unresolved. Germline V gene data show CDR1 as SNHLY and CDR2 as FYNNEI. The CDR3 totals 14 residues. Trimming shortened V by 2 bases and J by 4 bases, and 11 bases separated the two germline ends. The CDR3 loop reads CASSELQIRYGYTF. DNA for the CDR3: TGTGCCAGCAGTGAATTACAAATTCGCTATGGCTACACCTTC.

With respect to this clone: In the same sample, other DNA sequences code for this CDR3. The chain links TRBV5-1 to TRBJ1-5, with D maybe TRBD1 (6 bases). The ends were cut back, 2 bases at V and 4 bases at J, with 7 bases in the middle. This CDR3 contains 13 residues. Germline CDR1 and CDR2: SGHRS and YFSETQ. The DNA for the CDR3 is TGCGCCAGCAGCTTACAGGGTAATCAGCCCCAGCATTTT. This encodes CASSLQGNQPQHF.

This clone was counted a few times. The rearrangement uses TRBV30 and TRBJ2-1, with 12 bases fitting TRBD2. With 8 bases clipped from V and 8 bases from J, the junction kept 7 bases outside the gene matches. The length of the CDR3 is 13 residues. Germline CDR1 and CDR2: GTSNPN and SVGIG (reference sequence). Here the CDR3 DNA reads TGTGCCCGCGGACTAGCGGGATCGTATGAGCAGTTCTTC. Translated: CARGLAGSYEQFF.

This chain uses TRBV7-9 with TRBJ1-3; 10 bases line up with TRBD1. The germline gives CDR1 SEHNR, CDR2 FQNEAQ (reference sequence). This CDR3 comprises 18 residues. Trimming at V came to 2 bases and at J to 4 bases, leaving 11 bases not matched to a gene. CDR3 sequence reads: CASSLRFGQGDFGNTIYF. The CDR3 nucleotides are TGTGCCAGCAGCTTAAGGTTTGGACAGGGGGATTTCGGAAACACCATATATTTT.

J is TRBJ2-7 and V is TRBV29-1, with 9 nucleotides matching TRBD1. The V segment lost 6 bases and the J segment 2 bases; nucleotides outside the gene matches: 14. The length of the CDR3 is 16 residues. Germline lookup yields CDR1 SQVTM and CDR2 ANQGSEA. Here the CDR3 reads CSVVSGTGPGAYEQYF. CDR3 nucleotides: TGCAGCGTCGTCTCCGGGACAGGGCCCGGGGCCTACGAGCAGTACTTC.

The rearrangement links TRBV6-6 to TRBJ2-5; 7 bases match TRBD2. This CDR3 is built from 12 residues. The V segment lost 7 bases and the J segment 5 bases; nucleotides outside the gene matches: 4. The germline V gene has CDR1 MNHNY and CDR2 SVGAGI (reference sequence). CDR3 sequence: CASTTGGETQYF. The CDR3 DNA sequence: TGTGCCAGCACGACGGGAGGTGAGACCCAGTACTTC.

V and J are TRBV2 and TRBJ1-3; TRBD1 might be the D (6 bases). Germline V gene data show CDR1 as SNHLY and CDR2 as FYNNEI. V lost 8 bases and J lost 1, with 9 bases in between. The CDR3 is 13 residues long. The DNA for the CDR3 is TGTGCCAGCCGGACAGCTTCTGGAAACACCATATATTTT. This sequence encodes CASRTASGNTIYF.

This sequence joins TRBV28 and TRBJ2-3; 10 positions match TRBD2. Germline loops: CDR1 MDHEN, CDR2 SYDVKM. With V trimmed by 4 bases and J by 0 bases, 7 bases remained unmatched. The length of the CDR3 is 17 residues. CDR3 region: CASSSTGLAASTDTQYF. The DNA for the CDR3 is TGTGCCAGCAGTTCAACCGGACTAGCGGCTAGCACAGATACGCAGTATTTT. Full variable domain (outside the CDR3, taken from reference TRBV28 and TRBJ2-3): DVKVTQSSRYLVKRTGEKVFLECVQDMDHENMFWYRQDPGLGLRLIYFSYDVKMKEKGDIPEGYSVSREKKERFSLILESASTNQTSMYLCASSSTGLAASTDTQYFGPGTRLTVL.

This clone was detected only once. The V and J genes are TRBV7-9 and TRBJ2-5, with D hard to call. Germline-derived CDR1 and CDR2 are SEHNR and FQNEAQ (reference sequence). V dropped 4 bases and J dropped 10 bases, with 10 bases sitting between them. CDR3 length: 11 amino acids. CDR3: CASSSYADQYF. In nucleotides, the CDR3 is TGTGCCAGCAGCTCATACGCGGACCAGTACTTC.

This clone was picked up one time. V is TRBV29-1 and J is TRBJ1-2; possible D gene TRBD1, 5 bases. Germline CDR1 reads SQVTM; CDR2 reads ANQGSEA. The CDR3 is 11 amino acids. V lost 4 bases to trimming and J lost 7 bases, with 10 bases between them. The CDR3 loop is CSVGRDIGYTF. The CDR3 DNA follows: TGCAGCGTTGGCAGGGATATTGGCTACACCTTC.

This chain links TRBV7-7 with TRBJ2-1, with 7 nucleotides matching TRBD1. The CDR3 covers 15 residues. The germline V gene encodes CDR1 SSHAT and CDR2 FNYEAQ (reference sequence). J was trimmed by 2 bases and V by 1 base; bases with no gene match: 2. The CDR3 nucleotides read TGTGCCAGCAGCTTAGACCAGGGGGCCTACAATGAGCAGTTCTTC. Translating it yields CASSLDQGAYNEQFF.

This clone was seen more than once but under ten times. The V and J genes are TRBV19 and TRBJ2-3, with D possibly being TRBD1 (6 bases). The germline gives CDR1 LNHDA, CDR2 SQIVND (reference sequence). There are 15 residues in the CDR3. V was clipped by 4 bases and J by 0 bases, with 11 bases between them. The CDR3, as DNA: TGTGCCAGTAGTACCCGGACAGATAGCACAGATACGCAGTATTTT. Translation: CASSTRTDSTDTQYF. Full variable domain (missing parts from reference TRBV19 and TRBJ2-3): DGGITQSPKYLFRKEGQNVTLSCEQNLNHDAMYWYRQDPGQGLRLIYYSQIVNDFQKGDIAEGYSVSREKKESFPLTVTSAQKNPTAFYLCASSTRTDSTDTQYFGPGTRLTVL.

This clone was recorded a few times. The chain combines TRBV2 with TRBJ2-1; 16 nucleotides line up with TRBD2. The CDR3 is 16 residues long. Germline assignment: CDR1 SNHLY and CDR2 FYNNEI. Losses at the gene ends were 6 bases for V and 8 bases for J; bases not matched to a gene: 7. This chain's CDR3 is CASRYGTSGGAYEQFF. As DNA, the CDR3 is TGTGCCAGCAGATACGGGACTAGCGGGGGGGCCTATGAGCAGTTCTTC.